These 22 T cell receptor beta chains originate from one sample sequenced in a study of monozygotic twins with cystic fibrosis. Sequencing used immunoSEQ multiplex PCR; TCRdb keeps in-frame clones, though not all of them. The sample has 15,000 to 20,000 clones; almost 97% are singletons. Sequenced: blood. The receptors derive from a girl aged 2-15 years with cystic fibrosis.

The chain recombines TRBV28 with TRBJ2-7; possibly TRBD2 for D (6 bases). This CDR3 contains 20 residues. Germline V gives CDR1 MDHEN, CDR2 SYDVKM. The V end lost 6 bases, the J end lost 0 bases, and 30 bases lay between the germline ends. Here the CDR3 reads CASSPLLGTPRGVDSYEQYF. CDR3 DNA: TGTGCCAGCAGCCCCCTGCTCGGGACTCCCCGCGGTGTGGACTCCTACGAGCAGTACTTC. Drawing the rest from reference TRBV28 and TRBJ2-7, the complete variable domain is DVKVTQSSRYLVKRTGEKVFLECVQDMDHENMFWYRQDPGLGLRLIYFSYDVKMKEKGDIPEGYSVSREKKERFSLILESASTNQTSMYLCASSPLLGTPRGVDSYEQYFGPGTRLTVT.

The chain has TRBV6-5 and TRBJ2-7; 8 positions match TRBD1. In germline, CDR1 is MNHEY, CDR2 SVGAGI. CDR3 length: 15 amino acids. The ends lost 8 bases at V and 0 bases at J; junction bases unmatched: 9. CDR3 sequence (DNA): TGTGCCAGCGCGAAGAGGGACAGGCACTCCTACGAGCAGTACTTC. Its translation: CASAKRDRHSYEQYF.

A single count supports this clone. This rearrangement joins TRBV10-1 to TRBJ2-1; 9 bases line up with TRBD1. V trimming: 7 bases; J trimming: 2 bases; junction bases outside the gene matches: 6. Germline V lookup: CDR1 WNHNN, CDR2 SYGVQD (reference sequence). The CDR3 is 15 residues long. The CDR3 reads CASNSGQGAYNEQFF. In DNA, the CDR3 is TGCGCCAGCAATTCGGGACAGGGTGCCTACAATGAGCAGTTCTTC.

The J gene is TRBJ1-5, the V gene TRBV5-7; tentatively, D is TRBD1 (6 bases). TRBV5-7 is recorded as an ORF, its role being uncertain. The CDR3 loop spans 15 amino acids. V lost 4 bases and J lost 5, with 16 bases in between. The CDR3 region is CASSPEGGGDQPQHF. DNA for the CDR3: TGTGCCAGCAGCCCGGAGGGGGGGGGCGATCAGCCCCAGCATTTT.

The rearrangement uses TRBV30 and TRBJ2-7; 9 bases map to TRBD1. Germline V gives CDR1 GTSNPN, CDR2 SVGIG (reference sequence). The CDR3 has 14 residues. Trimming at V came to 3 bases and at J to 2 bases, leaving 5 bases not matched to a gene. The CDR3 DNA reads TGTGCCTGGAGCGCGAGACAGGGGGCCTACGAGCAGTACTTC. Protein sequence: CAWSARQGAYEQYF.

The J gene is TRBJ1-6, the V gene TRBV19; D ambiguous. Germline V gene data show CDR1 as LNHDA and CDR2 as SQIVND (reference sequence). Trimming removed 5 bases from V and 4 bases from J, with 18 bases in between. The CDR3 runs 17 residues. The CDR3 sequence is CASSLGKIRPYNSPLHF. The CDR3 DNA reads TGTGCCAGTAGTCTGGGGAAGATTAGACCGTATAATTCACCCCTCCACTTT.

The chain carries TRBV28 and TRBJ2-1, with D unclear. Trimming took 5 bases from V and 4 from J, leaving 18 bases between them. This CDR3 comprises 16 residues. CDR1 is MDHEN and CDR2 is SYDVKM in the germline V gene. Here the CDR3 reads CASSPLSLAPYNEQFF. The CDR3 DNA is TGTGCCAGCAGTCCCCTGTCCTTAGCTCCATACAATGAGCAGTTCTTC. Supplemented by reference TRBV28 and TRBJ2-1, the full variable domain reads DVKVTQSSRYLVKRTGEKVFLECVQDMDHENMFWYRQDPGLGLRLIYFSYDVKMKEKGDIPEGYSVSREKKERFSLILESASTNQTSMYLCASSPLSLAPYNEQFFGPGTRLTVL.

This chain uses TRBV5-1 with TRBJ1-5; unclear D gene. This CDR3 is 15 amino acids long. The ends were cut back, 0 bases at V and 2 bases at J, with 9 bases in the middle. Germline V gives CDR1 SGHRS, CDR2 YFSETQ. CDR3 loop: CASSLDPGGNQPQHF. CDR3 nucleotides: TGCGCCAGCAGCTTGGATCCGGGAGGCAATCAGCCCCAGCATTTT.

The chain employs TRBV10-3 and TRBJ1-2, with D possibly TRBD1 on 6 matching bases. Germline-derived CDR1 and CDR2 are ENHRY and SYGVKD. The CDR3 loop spans 16 amino acids. V was cut by 6 bases and J by 0 bases, with 17 bases left in between. The CDR3 bases are TGTGCCATCAGCGAACTACAACAGGGATCTAACTATGGCTACACCTTC. Its protein is CAISELQQGSNYGYTF.

This clone was seen a single time. The rearrangement links TRBV5-5 to TRBJ1-1; D might be TRBD1 (5 bases). Germline lookup yields CDR1 SGHKS and CDR2 YYEKEE (reference sequence). CDR3 length: 14 residues. V dropped 2 bases and J dropped 1 base, with 9 bases sitting between them. CDR3: CASSLGHPNTEAFF. The CDR3 bases are TGTGCCAGCAGCTTAGGACATCCGAACACTGAAGCTTTCTTT.

V usage is TRBV11-2 and J usage is TRBJ1-2; no firm D call. The germline V gene has CDR1 SGHAT and CDR2 FQNNGV. The CDR3 loop spans 16 amino acids. Trimming shortened V by 0 bases and J by 4 bases, and 15 bases separated the two germline ends. The CDR3 DNA is TGTGCCAGCAGCTTAGACCCAGACGGAACCGCCTATGGCTACACCTTC. Translating gives CASSLDPDGTAYGYTF.

This chain joins TRBV5-5 and TRBJ1-5; no clear D. Per the germline V gene, CDR1 is SGHKS and CDR2 is YYEKEE (reference sequence). CDR3 length: 13 residues. V was clipped by 3 bases and J by 5 bases, with 9 bases between them. The CDR3 region has the DNA TGTGCCAGCAGCTCGAGTCAGGATCAGCCCCAGCATTTT. This sequence encodes CASSSSQDQPQHF.

The chain recombines TRBV2 with TRBJ1-5; D is uncertain. V was shortened by 2 bases and J by 8 bases, with 10 bases between the two germline ends. Germline assignment: CDR1 SNHLY and CDR2 FYNNEI. The CDR3 length is 13 residues. The CDR3 DNA sequence: TGTGCCAGCAGTGAATATTTGGGAGAGCCCCAGCATTTT. Translated: CASSEYLGEPQHF.

This sequence joins TRBV7-2 and TRBJ1-3; 9 positions agree with TRBD1. J was trimmed by 1 base and V by 9 bases; bases with no gene match: 7. The germline V gene encodes CDR1 SGHTA and CDR2 FQGNSA. This CDR3 region has 15 residues. The CDR3 coding sequence is TGTGCCAGTAAATCGGACAGGGGATCTGGAAACACCATATATTTT. Amino acid sequence: CASKSDRGSGNTIYF.

J is TRBJ1-1 and V is TRBV18; TRBD1 matches at 7 bases. V lost 3 bases and J lost 6; bases outside the gene matches: 4. Germline V gives CDR1 KGHSH, CDR2 LQKENI. The CDR3 sequence is 13 residues long. CDR3: CASSPQGGPEAFF. The CDR3 bases are TGTGCCAGCTCACCCCAGGGGGGTCCTGAAGCTTTCTTT. The entire variable domain, with the rest obtained from reference TRBV18 and TRBJ1-1, is as follows: NAGVMQNPRHLVRRRGQEARLRCSPMKGHSHVYWYRQLPEEGLKFMVYLQKENIIDESGMPKERFSAEFPKEGPSILRIQQVVRGDSAAYFCASSPQGGPEAFFGQGTRLTVV.

The chain recombines TRBV7-2 with TRBJ2-5; D call uncertain. Looked up from germline, CDR1 is SGHTA and CDR2 is FQGNSA. The CDR3 sequence is 11 residues long. The V gene lost 3 bases and the J gene lost 4 bases, with 3 bases spanning the gap. The CDR3 region is CASSFVETQYF. The DNA for the CDR3 is TGTGCCAGCAGCTTTGTAGAGACCCAGTACTTC.

The chain combines TRBV5-1 with TRBJ1-1; D gene uncertain. V was pared by 0 bases and J by 1 base, with 7 bases between. The CDR3 contains 14 residues. Germline lookup yields CDR1 SGHRS and CDR2 YFSETQ. The DNA for the CDR3 is TGCGCCAGCAGCTTGGGGGCCGAGAACACTGAAGCTTTCTTT. This encodes CASSLGAENTEAFF.

J is TRBJ2-7 and V is TRBV27, with 7 positions matching TRBD1. Trimming took 5 bases from V and 4 from J; bases not matched to a gene: 11. Germline V gives CDR1 MNHEY, CDR2 SMNVEV (reference sequence). The CDR3 totals 15 residues. CDR3 region: CASSPTLDRVYEQYF. In nucleotides, the CDR3 is TGTGCCAGCAGTCCCACCTTAGACAGGGTATACGAGCAGTACTTC.

The chain links TRBV6-5 to TRBJ2-1; 10 bases agree with TRBD1. The V and J ends lost 6 bases and 8 bases, in that order; junction bases with no gene match: 7. This CDR3 region has 14 residues. Germline V CDR1 and CDR2: MNHEY, SVGAGI. CDR3 loop: CASREDRGFYEQFF. For the CDR3, the DNA is TGTGCCAGCAGAGAGGACAGGGGGTTCTATGAGCAGTTCTTC.

The rearrangement joins TRBV7-2 to TRBJ1-2; D perhaps matches TRBD1 (6 bases). CDR1 is SGHTA and CDR2 is FQGNSA in the germline V gene. V lost 0 bases and J 2 bases, leaving 13 bases between the germline ends. This CDR3 has 16 amino acids. In DNA, the CDR3 is TGTGCCAGCAGCTTAGCTTTATCGGGGGCGAACTATGGCTACACCTTC. Translating gives CASSLALSGANYGYTF. The variable domain in full, completed from reference TRBV7-2 and TRBJ1-2, reads GAGVSQSPSNKVTEKGKDVELRCDPISGHTALYWYRQSLGQGLEFLIYFQGNSAPDKSGLPSDRFSAERTGGSVSTLTIQRTQQEDSAVYLCASSLALSGANYGYTFGSGTRLTVV.

The chain combines TRBV6-6 with TRBJ1-5; possibly TRBD1 for D (7 bases). The J call may be incorrect, as the DNA end agrees better with TRBJ2-3. CDR3 size: 13 residues. CDR1 is MNHNY and CDR2 is SVGAGI in the germline V gene (reference sequence). This chain's CDR3 is CASSHRGGQPQYF. CDR3 bases: TGTGCCAGCAGTCACAGGGGAGGTCAGCCCCAGTATTTT.

The chain uses TRBV18 and TRBJ1-2, with 7 bases fitting TRBD1. This CDR3 is built from 13 residues. The V segment lost 4 bases and the J segment 3 bases; nucleotides outside the gene matches: 2. Germline V lookup: CDR1 KGHSH, CDR2 LQKENI. The CDR3 here is CASSLGTDYGYTF. The CDR3 DNA reads TGTGCCAGCTCACTCGGGACAGACTATGGCTACACCTTC. Supplemented by reference TRBV18 and TRBJ1-2, the full variable domain reads NAGVMQNPRHLVRRRGQEARLRCSPMKGHSHVYWYRQLPEEGLKFMVYLQKENIIDESGMPKERFSAEFPKEGPSILRIQQVVRGDSAAYFCASSLGTDYGYTFGSGTRLTVV.